The source of this T cell receptor (beta chain) is a study of neurological immune-mediated disorders (dated by TCRdb to the late 2010s). The study in broad terms: Peripheral blood TCR-beta repertoires from patients with HTLV-I-associated myelopathy (HAM/TSP), patients with multiple sclerosis, and healthy controls were compared in the study using UMI-based sequencing. The roughly 110 TCR-beta libraries included longitudinal samples, technical triplicates and paired sorted CD4+ and CD8+ T-cell subsets alongside PBMC samples. The cohort included 60 to 70 subjects: around 15 with HAM/TSP, some 35 with multiple sclerosis, and 20 or so healthy controls. Longitudinal HAM/TSP donors and healthy donors each had 3 time-points at intervals of roughly 3-40 months. Beyond this particular receptor, the publication reports: TCR clonal expansion was highest in HAM/TSP patients and lowest in MS patients, with MS patients falling below even healthy controls. Across subjects, expanded clones never shared an identical CDR3 amino acid sequence, which suggests that the TCR-beta repertoires in every group were private.

What the time point label conveys for this sample: longitudinal time-point 1 (baseline). Healthy controls were blood bank volunteers in Maryland, USA. Unsorted PBMC libraries were generated from 2 million PBMCs stored in RNAlater at -80 °C until RNA extraction. Peripheral blood underwent Ficoll-Hypaque density gradient centrifugation to isolate PBMCs, which were then cryopreserved in liquid nitrogen. This clonotype has at least ten counts. Its specific antigen is unknown. Within one base of it there is no much larger clone, and no base qualities were kept. The CDR3, cysteine through phenylalanine, is 18 amino acids long. Only CDR3 DNA is held: 54 bases, read in frame from base 1. CDR1 and CDR2 were assigned from the germline V gene as SGHRS and YFSETQ. Trimming leaves V shorter by 4 bases and J shorter by 6 bases, with the junction holding 19 bases beyond the gene matches. cDNA synthesis used template-switch 5'RACE with a primer carrying a 10-nucleotide random unique molecular identifier tagging each TCR transcript. Over 190 million TCR-beta sequences, covering 15-18 subjects, were produced in each sequencing run. The RNeasy kit was used for extraction of total RNA. The KAPA Real-time Library Amplification kit was used to amplify TCR-beta VDJ regions with primers for the TCR constant region and the 5'RACE anchor. Sample indexes and Illumina adaptors were added in a first PCR, after which library yield was increased in a second PCR. The roughly 650 bp TCR product was size-selected on a 2% E-gel SizeSelection system after Ampure bead purification. Before pooling, library quality was checked on a Bioanalyzer, concentration was measured with Qubit, and libraries were quantified with the Kapa Library Quantification kit. An Illumina HiSeq 2500 sequenced the libraries paired-end 2 x 150 bp. To increase sequence diversity, roughly 25-31% phiX was spiked into each library pool. The study's processing was this. The quality-filtered reads were processed with the UMI-based MiGEC pipeline, whose error correction step removed more than 75% of the raw TCR sequences. VDJ genes were aligned to IMGT germline references, and each clonotype was defined by a unique CDR3 amino acid sequence together with V-J genes. VDJtools evaluated clonal expansion, Shannon diversity and CDR3 relatedness (CalcPairwiseDistances, ClusterSamples); CLCbio workbench built phylogenetic trees. Clones with at least 8 unique UMIs were defined as expanded, with this threshold being based on coefficient-of-variation modelling across technical triplicates. The public reads were reprocessed in TCRdb via fastp at Q25 and MiXCR, keeping in-frame beta chains. Rows with a matching CDR3 protein are joined into one entry that keeps the most common DNA and genes. Here the V and J calls rest on TCRdb's processing, not on the authors' analysis. For this sample the table gives about 71,000 distinct CDR3 sequences, of which roughly 10% were detected only once. The biggest ten clones account for roughly 10% of the sample.

Material for sequencing was PBMCs. In this chain, TRBV5-1 is recombined with TRBJ2-3, with TRBD2 matching 8 junction bases. The origin of this receptor is a man aged 30-40 years in good health. The sequenced DNA: TGCGCCAGCAGCCCCTTTGGGCTTGAAGCGGGAGTAGCCGATACGCAGTATTTT. Its product reads: CASSPFGLEAGVADTQYF.